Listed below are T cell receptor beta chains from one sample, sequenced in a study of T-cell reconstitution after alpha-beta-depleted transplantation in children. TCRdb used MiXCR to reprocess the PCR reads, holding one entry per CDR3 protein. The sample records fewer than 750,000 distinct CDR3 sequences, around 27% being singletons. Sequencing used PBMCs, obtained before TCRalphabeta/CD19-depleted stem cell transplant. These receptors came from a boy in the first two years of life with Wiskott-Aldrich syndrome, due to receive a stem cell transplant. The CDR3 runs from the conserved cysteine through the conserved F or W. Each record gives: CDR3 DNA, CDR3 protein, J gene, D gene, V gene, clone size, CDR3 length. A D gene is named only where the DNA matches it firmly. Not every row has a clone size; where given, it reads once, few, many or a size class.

TGCGCCAGCAGCTTCGGGGACATGCAAGAGACCCAGTACTTC CASSFGDMQETQYF TRBJ2-5 - TRBV5-1 - 14
TGCAGCGTTGTAGGGGAGAACAGGAACACTGAAGCTTTCTTT CSVVGENRNTEAFF TRBJ1-1 - TRBV29-1 - 14
TGTGCCAGCAGTCGGGCGAACACCGGGGAGCTGTTTTTT CASSRANTGELFF TRBJ2-2 - TRBV6-6 - 13
TGTGCCAGCAGCTCCCTTATCTTGCTCGAGCAGTACTTC CASSSLILLEQYF TRBJ2-7 - TRBV6-1 few 13
TGTGCCAGCAGTTACGGGACAGGGGCGTTCGGGCCCCAGCATTTT CASSYGTGAFGPQHF TRBJ1-5 TRBD1 TRBV6-2/TRBV6-3 - 15
TGCGCCAGCAGCTTCCTAGCGGCGGCCGACGAGCAGTACTTC CASSFLAAADEQYF TRBJ2-7 TRBD2 TRBV5-1 - 14
TGTGCCAGCAGCCCCACGGGGACTAGCGGGAACTACAATGAGCAGTTCTTC CASSPTGTSGNYNEQFF TRBJ2-1 TRBD2 TRBV5-8 - 17
TGTGCCAGCAGCGTAGGACAGGGCCGGGATGAGCAGTTCTTC CASSVGQGRDEQFF TRBJ2-1 TRBD1 TRBV9 few 14
TGCGCCAGCAGCTTGGATCTGGGAAGCAATGAGCAGTTCTTC CASSLDLGSNEQFF TRBJ2-1 - TRBV5-1 few 14
TGCAGTGCCCTAAGGGATAACTATGGCTACACCTTC CSALRDNYGYTF TRBJ1-2 - TRBV20-1 - 12
TGCGCCAGCAGCCCTCGACTAGCGGGAGACGGGGAGCTGTTTTTT CASSPRLAGDGELFF TRBJ2-2 TRBD2 TRBV5-1 - 15
TGTGCCATCAGTGACCCGGGGCGTAAGAACACTGAAGCTTTCTTT CAISDPGRKNTEAFF TRBJ1-1 - TRBV10-3 - 15
TGTGCCAGCAGTGGTAGACGTCTAAAGCAAGAGACCCAGTACTTC CASSGRRLKQETQYF TRBJ2-5 - TRBV27 - 15
TGTGCCAGTGCCGGGACTAACTCCGATACGCAGTATTTT CASAGTNSDTQYF TRBJ2-3 TRBD2 TRBV10-3 few 13
TGTGCCAGCAAAGGATGGGCGGGAGTAGGGGCTAACGAGCAGTACTTC CASKGWAGVGANEQYF TRBJ2-7 TRBD2 TRBV6-1 few 16
TGCAGTGCTAGAGATAGCGGGAGCGGCACAGATACGCAGTATTTT CSARDSGSGTDTQYF TRBJ2-3 TRBD2 TRBV20-1 - 15
TGCAGCGTTTTGGCTAACCCTTACAATGAGCAGTTCTTC CSVLANPYNEQFF TRBJ2-1 - TRBV29-1 - 13
TGTGCCAGCAGCCAGGGACCGACGAGGGCGGTAACGGGCACAGATACGCAGTATTTT CASSQGPTRAVTGTDTQYF TRBJ2-3 - TRBV4-2 - 19
TGTGCCAGCAGCACACGAGGATTTCTTAAGGGGGATACGCATTTT CASSTRGFLKGDTHF TRBJ2-3 - TRBV7-2 - 15
TGTGCCAGCAGCCAGCGCCTAGCCGGTGAGCAGTTCTTC CASSQRLAGEQFF TRBJ2-1 - TRBV3-1 - 13
TGCGCCAGCAGCCAAGCCCTGAGAGGGCACAATGAGCAGTTCTTC CASSQALRGHNEQFF TRBJ2-1 - TRBV4-1 - 15
TGTGCCATCAAAGACGGGACTAGCGGGAGGGCCTATCTAGATACGCAGTATTTT CAIKDGTSGRAYLDTQYF TRBJ2-3 TRBD2 TRBV10-3 few 18
TGCGCCAGCAGCGTCGACAGGGCCGAGACCCAGTACTTC CASSVDRAETQYF TRBJ2-5 TRBD1 TRBV5-1 few 13
TGTGCCAGCTCTCAGGTCTCCGGGACAGGGGAAGCTTTCTTT CASSQVSGTGEAFF TRBJ1-1 TRBD1 TRBV18 - 14
TGCAGCGTTGTCAGGCCAGCGGGGGGCTCCTACAATGAGCAGTTCTTC CSVVRPAGGSYNEQFF TRBJ2-1 TRBD2 TRBV29-1 - 16
TGTGCCAGCTTCGAGGTCACCGGGGAGCTGTTTTTT CASFEVTGELFF TRBJ2-2 - TRBV12-3/TRBV12-4 - 12
TGTGCCAGCAGCTCAGACAGAGTCTGGCAGCCCCAGCATTTT CASSSDRVWQPQHF TRBJ1-5 - TRBV7-8 few 14
TGCGCCAGCAGCGCTAGCGGAGTGCAAGAGACCCAGTACTTC CASSASGVQETQYF TRBJ2-5 TRBD2 TRBV5-1 few 14
TGCGCCAGCAGCTTGGATGGCCTAGGCCGGGAGCAGTTCTTC CASSLDGLGREQFF TRBJ2-1 - TRBV5-1 few 14
TGTGCCAGCAGTTTTGGAAAAATGACAGGCTTCTACGAGCAGTACTTC CASSFGKMTGFYEQYF TRBJ2-7 - TRBV27 few 16
TGTGCCATCAGTGAAGGAGGAATGGAGACCCAGTACTTC CAISEGGMETQYF TRBJ2-5 - TRBV10-3 few 13
TGCAGTGCTCCCGACAGGGCCCGGTGGGATACGCAGTATTTT CSAPDRARWDTQYF TRBJ2-3 TRBD1 TRBV20-1 - 14
TGCAGTGCTAGAGACTTCCATGGGAGTACAGGGACGAACACTGAAGCTTTCTTT CSARDFHGSTGTNTEAFF TRBJ1-1 - TRBV20-1 - 18
TGCAGCGTGGCTCCGAGCAGAGGGCCCTACGAGCAGTACTTC CSVAPSRGPYEQYF TRBJ2-7 - TRBV29-1 once 14
TGCAGTGCTAGTGGCCTAGCGGGGTACAATGAGCAGTTCTTC CSASGLAGYNEQFF TRBJ2-1 TRBD2 TRBV20-1 many 14
TGTGCCAGCAGCATGACAGGGCCCTATGGCTACACCTTC CASSMTGPYGYTF TRBJ1-2 TRBD1 TRBV28 few 13
TGTGCCAGCAGCGATGACAGGGATGGCTACACCTTC CASSDDRDGYTF TRBJ1-2 TRBD1 TRBV7-9 - 12
TGTGCCAGCAGAATCGGCGAGCAGTACTTC CASRIGEQYF TRBJ2-7 - TRBV2 few 10
TGCGCCAGCAGCTCAGGGGGTTTCTCCTACGAGCAGTACTTC CASSSGGFSYEQYF TRBJ2-7 TRBD1 TRBV5-1 - 14
TGCAGTGCTAGAGAGGATGAGGTAGGAGTGGGGGCGAGAGCTTTCTTT CSAREDEVGVGARAFF TRBJ1-1 - TRBV20-1 - 16
TGCAGTGCTATGGGGTGGCGGGAGAGCACAGATACGCAGTATTTT CSAMGWRESTDTQYF TRBJ2-3 TRBD2 TRBV20-1 - 15
TGTGCCAGCAGCTCCTTCTCGCGGGAGAACGGGGAGACCCAGTACTTC CASSSFSRENGETQYF TRBJ2-5 TRBD2 TRBV7-7 - 16
TGTGCCAGCAGCCAACGGGCGAGCGAGCAGTACTTC CASSQRASEQYF TRBJ2-7 - TRBV3-1 - 12
TGTGCCAGCATCCGGTCCGGGACCATTAATTCACCCCTCCACTTT CASIRSGTINSPLHF TRBJ1-6 - TRBV12-3/TRBV12-4 few 15
TGCGCCAGCTCCCAGGACCAAGAGACCCAGTACTTC CASSQDQETQYF TRBJ2-5 - TRBV5-1 many 12
TGCGCCAGCAGGGGACTAGCGGGAGGGCAAGAGACCCAGTACTTC CASRGLAGGQETQYF TRBJ2-5 TRBD2 TRBV5-1 - 15
TGTGCCAGCAGCATAAGCCCGGGACAGGACGCATACGGGGAGCTGTTTTTT CASSISPGQDAYGELFF TRBJ2-2 TRBD1 TRBV11-2 - 17
TGTGCCAGCCGGGAACGGGACAGGTATGGCAGCGAGCAGTACTTC CASRERDRYGSEQYF TRBJ2-7 TRBD1 TRBV27 few 15